What follows describes a single TCR beta chain. Its antigen is as yet unknown. Primers for the PCR totalled 60 Vbeta and 13 Jbeta. Assay: immunoSEQ multiplex PCR; the TCRdb copy retains only in-frame clones and omits some. The table lists 180,000 or so clones, 75% to 90% of them singletons. These data are taken from a study of cytomegalovirus exposure and HLA in healthy donors. Overall study findings and caveats: The study listed under 200 cytomegalovirus-associated TCR beta chains.

The specimen was PBMCs. This sequence originates from a man younger than 35 in good health and CMV-seropositive.

The CDR3 loop is CAWSPTGLEQYF. CDR3 sequence (DNA): TGTGCCTGGAGCCCCACAGGGTTGGAGCAGTACTTC. The V gene is TRBV30, the J gene TRBJ2-7; the D gene is possibly TRBD1 (6 bases). The CDR3 extends over 12 amino acids. Trimming left V 3 bases short and J 7 bases short, with 13 bases between. Germline CDR1 reads GTSNPN; CDR2 reads SVGIG (reference sequence). The whole variable domain, remainder taken from reference TRBV30 and TRBJ2-7, is SQTIHQWPATLVQPVGSPLSLECTVEGTSNPNLYWYRQAAGRGLQLLFYSVGIGQISSEVPQNLSASRPQDRQFILSSKKLLLSDSGFYLCAWSPTGLEQYFGPGTRLTVT.